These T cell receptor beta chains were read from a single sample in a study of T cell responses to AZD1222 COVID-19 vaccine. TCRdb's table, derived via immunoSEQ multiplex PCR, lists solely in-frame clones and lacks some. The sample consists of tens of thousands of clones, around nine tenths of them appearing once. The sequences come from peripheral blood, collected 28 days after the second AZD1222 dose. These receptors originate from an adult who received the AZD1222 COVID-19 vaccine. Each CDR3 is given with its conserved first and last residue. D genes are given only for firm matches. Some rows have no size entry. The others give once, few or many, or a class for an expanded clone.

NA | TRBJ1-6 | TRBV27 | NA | TGTGCCAGCAGTTTTTATGGCGCCAGCTCCTATAATTCACCCCTCCACTTT | CASSFYGASSYNSPLHF
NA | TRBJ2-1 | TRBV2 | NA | TGTGCCAGCAAGGAGGACTCGGAGTTCTTC | CASKEDSEFF
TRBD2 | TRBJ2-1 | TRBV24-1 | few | TGTGCCACCAGTGATCGGGGACTAGCCTATGAGCAGTTCTTC | CATSDRGLAYEQFF
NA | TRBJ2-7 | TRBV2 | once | TGTGCCAGCAGCCTCCGGGACAACTACGAGCAGTACTTC | CASSLRDNYEQYF
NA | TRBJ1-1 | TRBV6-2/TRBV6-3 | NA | TGTGCCAGCAGTTACTCCAGGACGGCCCGATTTATTGGAGAAGCTTTCTTT | CASSYSRTARFIGEAFF
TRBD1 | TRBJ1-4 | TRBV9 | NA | TGTGCCAGCAGCGACAGGGGATCAACTAATGAAAAACTGTTTTTT | CASSDRGSTNEKLFF
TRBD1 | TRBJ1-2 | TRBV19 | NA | TGTGCCAGTAGTGCCAGGGGGCGCTTCTATGGCTACACCTTC | CASSARGRFYGYTF
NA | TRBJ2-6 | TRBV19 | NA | TGTGCCAGTAGTATCGCCAACGTCCTGACTTTC | CASSIANVLTF
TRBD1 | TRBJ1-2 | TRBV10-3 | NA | TGTGCCATCAGTGGGGGACAGGGGTATGGCTACACCTTC | CAISGGQGYGYTF
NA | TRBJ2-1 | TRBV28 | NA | TGTGCCAGCAGTTTGGCCTCTGATTTGAATGAGCAGTTCTTC | CASSLASDLNEQFF
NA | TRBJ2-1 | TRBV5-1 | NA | TGCGCCAGCAGCTGGACAACTAGCAATGAGCAGTTCTTC | CASSWTTSNEQFF
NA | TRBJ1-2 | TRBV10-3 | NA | TGTGCCATCAGTGCTTCCGGGACGAGTGGCTACACCTTC | CAISASGTSGYTF
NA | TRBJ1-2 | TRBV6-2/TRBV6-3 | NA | TGTGCCAGCAGTCAGGGACGGACGAAGGCCTTC | CASSQGRTKAF
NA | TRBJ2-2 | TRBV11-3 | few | TGTGCCAGCAGCTTATCGCCGAACACCGGGGAGCTGTTTTTT | CASSLSPNTGELFF
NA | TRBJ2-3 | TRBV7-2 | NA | TGTGCCAGCAGCTGGTCTTCCGCGGGGACCCGCACAGATACGCAGTATTTT | CASSWSSAGTRTDTQYF
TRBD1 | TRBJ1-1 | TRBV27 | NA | TGTGCCAGCAGTTGGACAGGGGGCGGGGGTGAAGCTTTCTTT | CASSWTGGGGEAFF
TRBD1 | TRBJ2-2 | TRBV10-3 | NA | TGTGCCATCAGTGAGTCGAGGACAGGGGGCACCGGGGAGCTGTTTTTT | CAISESRTGGTGELFF
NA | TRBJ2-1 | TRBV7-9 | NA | TGTGCCAGCAGCCGAGCGGGTGGGGACAGTTTCTCCTCCTACAATGAGCAGTTCTTC | CASSRAGGDSFSSYNEQFF
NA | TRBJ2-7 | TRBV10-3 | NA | TGTGCCATCAGTGAGTTCGGCGAGCAGTACTTC | CAISEFGEQYF
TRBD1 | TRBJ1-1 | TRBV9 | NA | TGTGCCAGCAGCGGACAGGGTAACACTGAAGCTTTCTTT | CASSGQGNTEAFF
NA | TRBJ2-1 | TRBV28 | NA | TGTGCCAGCAGTTCCCTTTTAGAGCAGTTCTTC | CASSSLLEQFF
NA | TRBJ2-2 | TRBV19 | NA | TGTGCCAGTAGTACCGACAGGAACACCGGGGAGCTGTTTTTT | CASSTDRNTGELFF
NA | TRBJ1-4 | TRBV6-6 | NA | TGTGCCAGCAGCCTAGGGGCAAACCCGTTTTTT | CASSLGANPFF
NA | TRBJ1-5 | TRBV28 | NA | TGTGCCAGCAGCAAAATGGGGACACTTAGCAATCAGCCCCAGCATTTT | CASSKMGTLSNQPQHF
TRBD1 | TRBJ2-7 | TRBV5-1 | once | TGCGCCAGCACGACAGGGGCCGAGCAGTACTTC | CASTTGAEQYF
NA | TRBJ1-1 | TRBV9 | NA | TGTGCCAGCAGCGTAGGGGTGGAGAACACTGAAGCTTTCTTT | CASSVGVENTEAFF
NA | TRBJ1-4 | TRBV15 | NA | TGTGCCACCAATCGGCGGGCAACTAATGAAAAACTGTTTTTT | CATNRRATNEKLFF
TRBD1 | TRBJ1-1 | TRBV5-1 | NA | TGCGCCAGCAGCTTGTTAGGACAGGGTACGGGAACTGAAGCTTTCTTT | CASSLLGQGTGTEAFF
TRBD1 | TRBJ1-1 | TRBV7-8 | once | TGTGCCAGCAGCCCCTGGACAGGGGACGGCACTGAAGCTTTCTTT | CASSPWTGDGTEAFF
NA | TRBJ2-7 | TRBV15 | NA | TGTGCCACCAGCAGAGATCGAGGGGTCGAGTCGGCAGTATCCTACGAGCAGTACTTC | CATSRDRGVESAVSYEQYF
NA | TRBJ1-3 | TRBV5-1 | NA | TGCGCCAGCAGCCCCGGAAGCTCTGGAAACACCATATATTTT | CASSPGSSGNTIYF
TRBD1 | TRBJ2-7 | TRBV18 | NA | TGTGCCAGCTCACCAGCGGGACAGGGGGACTACGAGCAGTACTTC | CASSPAGQGDYEQYF
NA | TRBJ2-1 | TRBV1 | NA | TGCACCAGCAGCCACAGGTTTAAGCAGTTCTTC | CTSSHRFKQFF
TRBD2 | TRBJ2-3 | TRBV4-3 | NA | TGCGCCAGCAGCCAAGAGGAGCGGGGGTACGGAGATACGCAGTATTTT | CASSQEERGYGDTQYF
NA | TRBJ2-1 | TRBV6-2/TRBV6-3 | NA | TGTGCCAGCAGTTACCTCAGGTTTAATGAGCAGTTCTTC | CASSYLRFNEQFF
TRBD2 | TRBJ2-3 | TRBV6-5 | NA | TGTGCCAGCAGTTACCTAAGCGGGGGGGCCAGAGATACGCAGTATTTT | CASSYLSGGARDTQYF
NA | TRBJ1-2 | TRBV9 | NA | TGTGCCAGCAGCACCGACGGAGCGGGCTATGGCTACACCTTC | CASSTDGAGYGYTF
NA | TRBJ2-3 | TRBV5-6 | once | TGTGCCAGCAGCTTGGACGGACTAGATACGCAGTATTTT | CASSLDGLDTQYF
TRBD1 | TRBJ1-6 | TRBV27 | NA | TGTGCCAGCAGTTTAGACAGGGTGAGGTCACCCCTCCACTTT | CASSLDRVRSPLHF
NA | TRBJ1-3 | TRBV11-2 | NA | TGTGCCAGCAGCGCCGGCCGGTCCGGAAACACCATATATTTT | CASSAGRSGNTIYF
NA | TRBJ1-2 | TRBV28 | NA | TGTGCCAGCAGGGAACAGTCGGTGGGGGGCTACACCTTC | CASREQSVGGYTF
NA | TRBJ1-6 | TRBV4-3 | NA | TGCGCCAGCAGCCCCGAGGCAGTCGGACCCCTCCACTTT | CASSPEAVGPLHF
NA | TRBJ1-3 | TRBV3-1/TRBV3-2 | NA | TGTGCCAGCAGCCTCCGGAGTCTAGAGGTCGACACCATATATTTT | CASSLRSLEVDTIYF
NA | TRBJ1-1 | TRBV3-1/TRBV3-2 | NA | TGTGCCAGCAGCCAAGGAGCCTTGAACACTGAAGCTTTCTTT | CASSQGALNTEAFF
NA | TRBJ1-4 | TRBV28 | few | TGTGCCAGCAGTCGCCCGGGTGAAAAACTGTTTTTT | CASSRPGEKLFF
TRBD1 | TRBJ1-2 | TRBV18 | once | TGTGCCAGCTCACCTCAGGGACAGGGATATGGCTACACCTTC | CASSPQGQGYGYTF
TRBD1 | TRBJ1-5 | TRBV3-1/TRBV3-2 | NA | TGTGCCAGCAGTCTGGGACAGGGGCGCAATCAGCCCCAGCATTTT | CASSLGQGRNQPQHF
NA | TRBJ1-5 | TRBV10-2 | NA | TGCGCCAGCAGTGGTGGAGCCAAAAATCAGCCCCAGCATTTT | CASSGGAKNQPQHF
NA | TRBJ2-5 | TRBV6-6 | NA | TGTGCCAGCATGCCGGGCGGGTGGGAGACCCAGTACTTC | CASMPGGWETQYF
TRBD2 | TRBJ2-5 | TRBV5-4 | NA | TGTGCCAGCAGCTGGATGGGGGGGGTGGAGACCCAGTACTTC | CASSWMGGVETQYF
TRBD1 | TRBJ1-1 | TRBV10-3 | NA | TGTGCCATCAGACTTGACAGGGGGTCTACTGAAGCTTTCTTT | CAIRLDRGSTEAFF
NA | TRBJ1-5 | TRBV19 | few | TGTGCCAGTAGTATATCTCGGACAAAAAATAAGCCCCAGCATTTT | CASSISRTKNKPQHF
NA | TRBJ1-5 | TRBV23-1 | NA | TGCGCCAGCAGTCAACAGAAACAGGAGAATAGCAATCAGCCCCAGCATTTT | CASSQQKQENSNQPQHF
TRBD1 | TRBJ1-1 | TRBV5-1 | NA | TGCGCCAGCAGCCCTGACAGGGTCAGAGAGGCTTTCTTT | CASSPDRVREAFF
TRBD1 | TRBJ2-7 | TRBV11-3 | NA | TGTGCCAGCAGCTTAGATCCCCCAGGGGGTAACGACGAGCAGTACTTC | CASSLDPPGGNDEQYF
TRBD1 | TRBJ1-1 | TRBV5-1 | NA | TGCGCCAGCAGCTTGGGACAGGGGACCACTGAAGCTTTCTTT | CASSLGQGTTEAFF
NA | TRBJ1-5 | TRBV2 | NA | TGTGCCAGCAGTGAAAGGCAGGCCAATCAGCCCCAGCATTTT | CASSERQANQPQHF
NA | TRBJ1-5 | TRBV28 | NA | TGTGCCAGCAGGGCACCGAATCAGCCCCAGCATTTT | CASRAPNQPQHF